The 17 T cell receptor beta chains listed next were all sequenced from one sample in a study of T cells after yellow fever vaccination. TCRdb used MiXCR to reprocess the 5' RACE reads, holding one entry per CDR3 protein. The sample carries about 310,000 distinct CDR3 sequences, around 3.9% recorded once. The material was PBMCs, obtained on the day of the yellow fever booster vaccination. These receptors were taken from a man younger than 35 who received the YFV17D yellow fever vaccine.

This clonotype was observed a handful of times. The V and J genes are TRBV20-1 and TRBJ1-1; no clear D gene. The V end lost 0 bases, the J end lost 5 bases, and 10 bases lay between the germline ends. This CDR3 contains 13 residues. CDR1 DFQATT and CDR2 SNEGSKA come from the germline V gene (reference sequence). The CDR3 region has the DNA TGCAGTGCTAGAGATTTCGGGCGGACTGAAGCTTTCTTT. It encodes CSARDFGRTEAFF.

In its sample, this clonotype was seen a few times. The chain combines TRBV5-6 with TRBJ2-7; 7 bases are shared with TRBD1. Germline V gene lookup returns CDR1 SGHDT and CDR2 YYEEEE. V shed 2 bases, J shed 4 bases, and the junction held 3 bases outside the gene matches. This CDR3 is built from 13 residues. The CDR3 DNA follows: TGTGCCAGCAGCTTCGGGACAGAGTACGAGCAGTACTTC. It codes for CASSFGTEYEQYF.

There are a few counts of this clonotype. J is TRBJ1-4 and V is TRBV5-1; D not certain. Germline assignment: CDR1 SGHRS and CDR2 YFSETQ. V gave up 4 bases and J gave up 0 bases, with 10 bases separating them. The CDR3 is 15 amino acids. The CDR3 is CASSEGRATNEKLFF. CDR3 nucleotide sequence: TGCGCCAGCAGCGAAGGACGCGCAACTAATGAAAAACTGTTTTTT.

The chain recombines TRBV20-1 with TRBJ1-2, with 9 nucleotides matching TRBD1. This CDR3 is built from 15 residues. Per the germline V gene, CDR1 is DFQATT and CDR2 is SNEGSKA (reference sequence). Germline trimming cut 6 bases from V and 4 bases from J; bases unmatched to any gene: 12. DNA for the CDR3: TGCAGTGCCGAAGCGGGACAGGGCCCCTCCTATGGCTACACCTTC. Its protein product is CSAEAGQGPSYGYTF.

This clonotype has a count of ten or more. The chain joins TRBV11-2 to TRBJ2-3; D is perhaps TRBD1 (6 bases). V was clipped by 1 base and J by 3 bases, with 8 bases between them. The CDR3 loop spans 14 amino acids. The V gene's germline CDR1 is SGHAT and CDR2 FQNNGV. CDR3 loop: CASSLARGTDTQYF. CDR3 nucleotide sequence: TGTGCCAGCAGCTTAGCCAGGGGAACAGATACGCAGTATTTT.

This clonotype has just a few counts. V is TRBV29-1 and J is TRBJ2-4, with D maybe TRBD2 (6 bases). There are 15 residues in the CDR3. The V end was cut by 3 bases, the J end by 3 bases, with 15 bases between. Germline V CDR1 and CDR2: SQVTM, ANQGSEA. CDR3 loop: CSVERGVRDKNIQYF. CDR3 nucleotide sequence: TGCAGCGTTGAGCGCGGGGTTAGGGACAAAAACATTCAGTACTTC.

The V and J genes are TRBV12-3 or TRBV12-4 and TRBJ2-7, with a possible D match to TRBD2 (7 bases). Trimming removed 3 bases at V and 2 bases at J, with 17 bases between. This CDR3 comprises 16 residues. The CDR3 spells CASSFLAGAPTYEQYF. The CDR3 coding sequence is TGTGCCAGCAGTTTTTTGGCGGGGGCCCCGACCTACGAGCAGTACTTC.

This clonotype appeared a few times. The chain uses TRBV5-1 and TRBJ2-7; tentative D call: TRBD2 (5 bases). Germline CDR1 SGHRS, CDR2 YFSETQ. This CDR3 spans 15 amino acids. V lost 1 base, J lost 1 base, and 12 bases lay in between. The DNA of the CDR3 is TGCGCCAGCAGCTTGCGAAACGGGGTGTCCTACGAGCAGTACTTC. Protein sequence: CASSLRNGVSYEQYF.

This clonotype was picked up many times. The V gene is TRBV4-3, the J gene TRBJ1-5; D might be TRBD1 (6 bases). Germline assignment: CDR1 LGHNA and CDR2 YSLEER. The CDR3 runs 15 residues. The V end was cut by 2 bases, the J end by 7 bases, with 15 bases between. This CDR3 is CASSQSFTGTQPQHF. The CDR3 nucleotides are TGCGCCAGCAGCCAATCCTTCACAGGGACGCAGCCCCAGCATTTT.

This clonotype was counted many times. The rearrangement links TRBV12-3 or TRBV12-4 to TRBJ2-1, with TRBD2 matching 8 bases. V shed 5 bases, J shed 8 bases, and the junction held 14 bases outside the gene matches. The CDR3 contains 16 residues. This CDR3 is CASSNNRGGGSYEQFF. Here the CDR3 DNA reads TGTGCCAGCAGTAACAACCGGGGGGGCGGGTCTTATGAGCAGTTCTTC.

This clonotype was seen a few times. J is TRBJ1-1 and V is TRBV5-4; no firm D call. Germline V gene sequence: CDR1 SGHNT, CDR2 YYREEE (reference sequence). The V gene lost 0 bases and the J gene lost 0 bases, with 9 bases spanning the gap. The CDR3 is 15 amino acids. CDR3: CASSLAERLNTEAFF. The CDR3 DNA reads TGTGCCAGCAGCTTGGCAGAGAGGTTGAACACTGAAGCTTTCTTT.

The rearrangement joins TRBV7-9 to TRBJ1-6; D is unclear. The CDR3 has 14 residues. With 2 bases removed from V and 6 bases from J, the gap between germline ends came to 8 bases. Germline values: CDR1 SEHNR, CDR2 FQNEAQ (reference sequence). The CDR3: CASSLSGSNSPLHF. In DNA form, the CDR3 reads TGTGCCAGCAGCTTATCCGGGAGTAATTCACCCCTCCACTTT.

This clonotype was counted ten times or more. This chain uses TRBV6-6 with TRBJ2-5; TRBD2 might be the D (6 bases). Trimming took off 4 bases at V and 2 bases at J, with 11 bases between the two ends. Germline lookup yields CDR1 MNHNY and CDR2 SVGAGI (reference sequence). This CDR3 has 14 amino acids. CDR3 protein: CASSSDGGQETQYF. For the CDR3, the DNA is TGTGCCAGCAGTTCTGACGGGGGACAAGAGACCCAGTACTTC.

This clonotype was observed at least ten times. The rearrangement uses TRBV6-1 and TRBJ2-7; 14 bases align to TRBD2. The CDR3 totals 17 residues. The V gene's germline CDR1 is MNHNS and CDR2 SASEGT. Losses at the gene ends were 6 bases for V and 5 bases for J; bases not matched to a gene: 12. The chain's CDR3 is CASRGRPGLAGANEQYV. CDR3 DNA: TGTGCCAGCAGGGGAAGGCCGGGACTAGCGGGGGCAAACGAGCAGTACGTC.

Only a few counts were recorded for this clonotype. The CDR3 reads CASSLRTGNYEQYF. Here the CDR3 DNA reads TGTGCCAGCTCACTTCGGACGGGAAACTACGAGCAGTACTTC. The gene calls are TRBV18 and TRBJ2-7, with D perhaps matching TRBD2 (5 bases). The CDR3 extends over 14 amino acids. V lost 4 bases and J lost 3, with 13 bases in between. Per germline, CDR1 KGHSH and CDR2 LQKENI. Drawing the rest from reference TRBV18 and TRBJ2-7, the complete variable domain is NAGVMQNPRHLVRRRGQEARLRCSPMKGHSHVYWYRQLPEEGLKFMVYLQKENIIDESGMPKERFSAEFPKEGPSILRIQQVVRGDSAAYFCASSLRTGNYEQYFGPGTRLTVT.

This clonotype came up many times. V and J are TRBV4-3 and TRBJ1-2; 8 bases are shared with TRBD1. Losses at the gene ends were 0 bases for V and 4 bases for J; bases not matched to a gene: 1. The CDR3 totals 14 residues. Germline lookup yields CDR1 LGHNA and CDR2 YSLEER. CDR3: CASSQDDRGYGYTF. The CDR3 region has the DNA TGCGCCAGCAGCCAAGATGACAGGGGCTATGGCTACACCTTC.

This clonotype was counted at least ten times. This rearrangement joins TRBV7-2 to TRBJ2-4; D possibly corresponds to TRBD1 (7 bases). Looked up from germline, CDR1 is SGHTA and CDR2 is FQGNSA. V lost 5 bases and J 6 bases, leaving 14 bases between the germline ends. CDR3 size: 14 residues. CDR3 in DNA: TGTGCCAGCAGCAGGAGACAGGGAGGAAACATTCAGTACTTC. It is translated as CASSRRQGGNIQYF. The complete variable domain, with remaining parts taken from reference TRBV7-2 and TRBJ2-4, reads GAGVSQSPSNKVTEKGKDVELRCDPISGHTALYWYRQSLGQGLEFLIYFQGNSAPDKSGLPSDRFSAERTGGSVSTLTIQRTQQEDSAVYLCASSRRQGGNIQYFGAGTRLSVL.